The 27 T cell receptor beta chains below come from one sample, sequenced in a study of blood T cell repertoires in COVID-19. TCRdb keeps only in-frame clones here, not all; method: immunoSEQ multiplex PCR. The sample includes 86,000 or so clones, roughly 89% of them seen just once. Sequencing was performed on peripheral blood. These receptors all stem from a woman in her forties or fifties in a cohort sampled during active COVID-19.

The CDR3 DNA reads TGTGCCAGCTCACGGGGGGGGGTTGGACAGCCCCAGCATTTT. Protein sequence: CASSRGGVGQPQHF. The V call is TRBV18, the J call TRBJ1-5; D is possibly TRBD1 (5 bases). CDR1 and CDR2 from the germline V gene are KGHSH and LQKENI. Trimming took off 4 bases at V and 7 bases at J, with 14 bases between the two ends. This CDR3 has 14 amino acids.

V and J are TRBV2 and TRBJ2-5, with 11 bases that match TRBD1. In germline, CDR1 is SNHLY, CDR2 FYNNEI. This CDR3 is 13 amino acids long. The V gene end was trimmed by 8 bases and the J gene end by 5 bases; junction bases not matched to a gene: 4. The CDR3 DNA reads TGTGCCAGCGGACAGGGGGCTTTGGAGACCCAGTACTTC. Encoded protein: CASGQGALETQYF. The complete variable domain, with remaining parts taken from reference TRBV2 and TRBJ2-5, reads EPEVTQTPSHQVTQMGQEVILRCVPISNHLYFYWYRQILGQKVEFLVSFYNNEISEKSEIFDDQFSVERPDGSNFTLKIRSTKLEDSAMYFCASGQGALETQYFGPGTRLLVL.

The chain carries TRBV11-2 and TRBJ2-1, with TRBD1 as a possible D gene (5 bases). Trimming took off 0 bases at V and 7 bases at J, with 13 bases between the two ends. The CDR3 is 15 residues long. The germline V gene encodes CDR1 SGHAT and CDR2 FQNNGV. The CDR3 loop reads CASSLDLNGANEQFF. The CDR3 nucleotides read TGTGCCAGCAGCTTAGATCTAAATGGGGCAAATGAGCAGTTCTTC.

The chain carries TRBV11-2 and TRBJ2-1; TRBD2 is a possible D gene (6 bases). Trimming removed 1 base from V and 4 bases from J, with 8 bases in between. Germline V gene data show CDR1 as SGHAT and CDR2 as FQNNGV. This CDR3 is built from 14 residues. CDR3 DNA sequence: TGTGCCAGCAGCTTAGGAGCGGGTTACAATGAGCAGTTCTTC. Amino acids: CASSLGAGYNEQFF.

The chain is built from TRBV11-3 and TRBJ2-7; 13 positions match TRBD2. J lost 2 bases, V lost 4 bases, and 2 bases had no gene match. This CDR3 has 15 amino acids. Germline values: CDR1 SGHNT, CDR2 YENEEA. The CDR3 bases are TGTGCCAGCAGCTCGGGACTAGCGGGGACCTACGAGCAGTACTTC. Its translation is CASSSGLAGTYEQYF.

The CDR3 loop reads CASSGSGVDEKLFF. CDR3 sequence (DNA): TGTGCCAGCAGCGGGTCAGGGGTCGATGAAAAACTGTTTTTT. The chain joins TRBV9 to TRBJ1-4; the D gene is possibly TRBD1 (6 bases). The CDR3 is 14 amino acids. Trimming shortened V by 3 bases and J by 6 bases, and 12 bases separated the two germline ends. Per the germline V gene, CDR1 is SGDLS and CDR2 is YYNGEE.

The chain uses TRBV7-8 and TRBJ2-3; 8 nucleotides align to TRBD2. Germline V gene sequence: CDR1 SGHVS, CDR2 FQNEAQ. This CDR3 is 16 amino acids long. The J segment lost 1 base and the V segment lost 3 bases, leaving 6 bases of the junction unmatched. DNA for the CDR3: TGTGCCAGCAGCTTGGAGGGGCGGGGGGGCACAGATACGCAGTATTTT. Its protein product is CASSLEGRGGTDTQYF.

The genes are TRBV6-5 and TRBJ1-5; 8 nucleotides align to TRBD1. V lost 6 bases to trimming and J lost 1 base; unmatched junction nucleotides: 5. The CDR3 has 15 residues. Looked up from germline, CDR1 is MNHEY and CDR2 is SVGAGI. CDR3 sequence (DNA): TGTGCCAGCAGAAGACAGGGGACCAGCAATCAGCCCCAGCATTTT. It yields the protein CASRRQGTSNQPQHF.

CDR3 in amino acids: CASSVAGSPNTGELFF. The CDR3 bases are TGTGCCAGCAGCGTAGCTGGCTCCCCGAACACCGGGGAGCTGTTTTTT. This chain connects TRBV9 to TRBJ2-2; no firm D call. V was shortened by 0 bases and J by 0 bases, with 9 bases between the two germline ends. CDR1 and CDR2 (germline): SGDLS, YYNGEE. This CDR3 spans 16 amino acids. Combining the CDR3 with reference TRBV9 and TRBJ2-2 gives the whole variable domain DSGVTQTPKHLITATGQRVTLRCSPRSGDLSVYWYQQSLDQGLQFLIQYYNGEERAKGNILERFSAQQFPDLHSELNLSSLELGDSALYFCASSVAGSPNTGELFFGEGSRLTVL.

J is TRBJ2-1 and V is TRBV12-3 or TRBV12-4; D unclear. The length of the CDR3 is 13 residues. V was cut by 3 bases and J by 6 bases, with 9 bases left in between. The CDR3 DNA is TGTGCCAGCAGTTTGTGGCAAAGCAATGAGCAGTTCTTC. Translation gives CASSLWQSNEQFF.

The chain employs TRBV19 and TRBJ2-3; 8 bases agree with TRBD2. Germline CDR1 and CDR2: LNHDA and SQIVND (reference sequence). This CDR3 contains 16 residues. V was pared by 6 bases and J by 0 bases, with 8 bases of the junction left unmatched. The CDR3 DNA follows: TGTGCCAGTAGGGCGCCGGGACTAGGAAGCACAGATACGCAGTATTTT. Its protein is CASRAPGLGSTDTQYF.

The DNA of the CDR3 is TGTGCCAGCGGCCGCCAGGGATTACAAAATTCACCCCTCCACTTT. As protein: CASGRQGLQNSPLHF. The rearrangement joins TRBV5-6 to TRBJ1-6, with a weak D call TRBD1 (5 bases). The CDR3 loop spans 15 amino acids. V was trimmed by 7 bases and J by 7 bases, leaving 18 bases between them. Per germline, CDR1 SGHDT and CDR2 YYEEEE.

The CDR3 spells CASSLDRGRLPNSPLHF. The CDR3 DNA is TGTGCCAGCAGCCTCGACAGGGGGCGGTTGCCCAATTCACCCCTCCACTTT. This chain connects TRBV5-5 to TRBJ1-6, with TRBD1 identical over 10 bases. CDR1 is SGHKS and CDR2 is YYEKEE in the germline V gene (reference sequence). This CDR3 region has 17 residues. Trimming removed 4 bases from V and 7 bases from J; junction bases left unmatched: 11.

The chain carries TRBV5-1 and TRBJ1-2, with unresolved D. This CDR3 comprises 14 residues. The V gene's germline CDR1 is SGHRS and CDR2 YFSETQ. V shed 2 bases and J shed 2 bases, with 10 bases lying between them. CDR3 amino acids: CASSFETGNYGYTF. For the CDR3, the DNA is TGCGCCAGCAGCTTCGAGACTGGAAACTATGGCTACACCTTC.

This clone came up once. The chain recombines TRBV10-3 with TRBJ2-7; 7 bases are a match to TRBD1. This CDR3 region has 14 residues. The V gene end was trimmed by 5 bases and the J gene end by 1 base; junction bases not matched to a gene: 5. Germline CDR1 is ENHRY and CDR2 is SYGVKD. The chain's CDR3 is CAISSTGQSYEQYF. CDR3 in DNA: TGTGCCATCAGTTCGACAGGGCAATCCTACGAGCAGTACTTC.

The CDR3 reads CASSSDFQLTDTQYF. The CDR3 region has the DNA TGTGCCAGCAGCTCGGACTTCCAATTGACAGATACGCAGTATTTT. The genes are TRBV11-1 and TRBJ2-3; D may be TRBD2 (5 bases). Per the germline V gene, CDR1 is SGHAT and CDR2 is FQDESV (reference sequence). This CDR3 has 15 residues. V lost 4 bases and J 3 bases, leaving 14 bases between the germline ends.

The chain employs TRBV2 and TRBJ2-7; D possibly uses TRBD1 or TRBD2 (6 bases each). CDR3 length: 14 amino acids. Germline V gene lookup returns CDR1 SNHLY and CDR2 FYNNEI. The V end lost 6 bases, the J end lost 2 bases, and 14 bases lay between the germline ends. CDR3 sequence: CASSEQGLTYEQYF. CDR3 DNA sequence: TGTGCCAGCAGCGAACAGGGACTCACCTACGAGCAGTACTTC.

This clone was observed a few times. CDR3: CAISVGDRGDNQPQHF. The DNA of the CDR3 is TGTGCCATCAGTGTTGGGGACAGGGGGGACAATCAGCCCCAGCATTTT. The chain has TRBV10-3 and TRBJ1-5; TRBD1 matches 11 bases. Germline CDR1 and CDR2: ENHRY and SYGVKD. Germline trimming cut 4 bases from V and 3 bases from J; bases unmatched to any gene: 5. The CDR3 loop spans 16 amino acids.

This sequence joins TRBV6-1 and TRBJ2-7; 13 bases map to TRBD2. V gave up 5 bases and J gave up 4 bases; unmatched junction bases: 5. Germline V gene lookup returns CDR1 MNHNS and CDR2 SASEGT. CDR3 length: 15 residues. CDR3 sequence: CASSRTSGGSYEQYF. CDR3 bases: TGTGCCAGCAGTCGGACTAGCGGGGGTTCTTACGAGCAGTACTTC.

The chain uses TRBV14 and TRBJ1-1; tentatively, D is TRBD1 (6 bases). Trimming left V 5 bases short and J 3 bases short, with 22 bases between. The CDR3 consists of 17 residues. In germline, CDR1 is SGHDN, CDR2 FVKESK. CDR3 protein: CASSGGGPRNRDTEAFF. The CDR3 DNA is TGTGCCAGCAGCGGGGGGGGACCCAGGAACAGGGACACTGAAGCTTTCTTT.

The chain links TRBV29-1 to TRBJ2-5, with 11 bases fitting TRBD2. Losses at the gene ends were 6 bases for V and 7 bases for J; bases not matched to a gene: 7. CDR1 and CDR2 from the germline V gene are SQVTM and ANQGSEA. The CDR3 is made up of 13 amino acids. The CDR3: CSVETSGVGTQYF. CDR3 DNA: TGCAGCGTGGAGACTAGCGGGGTTGGGACCCAGTACTTC.

The genes are TRBV2 and TRBJ1-5; D unresolved. The CDR3 has 14 amino acids. V gave up 4 bases and J gave up 6 bases, with 13 bases separating them. Per the germline V gene, CDR1 is SNHLY and CDR2 is FYNNEI. CDR3 DNA sequence: TGTGCCAGCAGTGCGGTGCAGGTCGCTCAGCCCCAGCATTTT. Amino acids: CASSAVQVAQPQHF.

The V gene is TRBV28, the J gene TRBJ2-2; tentative D call: TRBD1 (6 bases). The germline V gene has CDR1 MDHEN and CDR2 SYDVKM. CDR3 length: 14 residues. The ends were cut back, 6 bases at V and 1 base at J, with 9 bases in the middle. DNA of the CDR3: TGTGCCAGCAGCATGACAGGGAACACCGGGGAGCTGTTTTTT. Its translation is CASSMTGNTGELFF.

This chain joins TRBV28 and TRBJ2-6; no definite D call. The CDR3 totals 15 residues. The V end lost 5 bases, the J end lost 0 bases, and 8 bases lay between the germline ends. Per germline, CDR1 MDHEN and CDR2 SYDVKM. The chain's CDR3 is CASSPTLSGANVLTF. The CDR3 DNA reads TGTGCCAGCAGTCCGACACTCTCTGGGGCCAACGTCCTGACTTTC.

CDR3 bases: TGCAGCGTCCTTCAGGGGGGTACTGAAGCTTTCTTT. Amino acid sequence: CSVLQGGTEAFF. This chain uses TRBV29-1 with TRBJ1-1; 7 nucleotides align to TRBD1. This CDR3 comprises 12 residues. V dropped 6 bases and J dropped 5; count of bases not matched to a gene: 6. CDR1 SQVTM and CDR2 ANQGSEA come from the germline V gene. The full variable domain, with the rest looked up from reference TRBV29-1 and TRBJ1-1, is SAVISQKPSRDICQRGTSLTIQCQVDSQVTMMFWYRQQPGQSLTLIATANQGSEATYESGFVIDKFPISRPNLTFSTLTVSNMSPEDSSIYLCSVLQGGTEAFFGQGTRLTVV.

The chain links TRBV18 to TRBJ2-3; 8 bases are a match to TRBD1. This CDR3 has 15 residues. Germline V lookup: CDR1 KGHSH, CDR2 LQKENI. The V and J ends lost 5 bases and 2 bases, in that order; junction bases with no gene match: 6. CDR3 DNA sequence: TGTGCCAGCTCAAGAACAGGGGGGAACACAGATACGCAGTATTTT. It is translated as CASSRTGGNTDTQYF.

The table lists this clone with a count of one. The J gene is TRBJ1-4, the V gene TRBV11-2; maybe TRBD1 (5 bases). The germline V gene has CDR1 SGHAT and CDR2 FQNNGV. The CDR3 is 16 amino acids. V was trimmed by 1 base and J by 7 bases, leaving 16 bases between them. The CDR3 spells CASSLGGGAFIEKLFF. Written as DNA, the CDR3 is TGTGCCAGCAGCTTAGGGGGAGGGGCCTTTATTGAAAAACTGTTTTTT.